Listed here are 21 T cell receptor beta chains from one sample, sequenced in a study of Ad26.COV2.S vaccination and SARS-CoV-2 variants. The repertoire was sequenced with immunoSEQ multiplex PCR; TCRdb's copy has only in-frame clones and lacks some. The profile covers under 600,000 clones, with nearly 90% appearing a single time and 1.5% to 2% taken by the ten largest. Stated treatment: some 19 received Ad26.COV2.S at low or high dose, single or two shots; about five received placebo; per-sample allocation not given. At day 63 after the first vaccine or placebo injection, samples were drawn. This sample comprised peripheral blood, obtained in a trial of Ad26.COV2.S vaccine versus placebo. Receptors were obtained from a person between 18 and 59 years old who received the Ad26.COV2.S COVID-19 vaccine or a placebo.

The chain links TRBV7-9 to TRBJ1-1, with TRBD1 matching 7 bases. Germline CDR1 and CDR2: SEHNR and FQNEAQ (reference sequence). The CDR3 sequence is 15 residues long. Trimming cost V 3 bases and J 3 bases; bases outside gene matches: 7. In DNA form, the CDR3 reads TGTGCCAGCAGCTTCAGGGGGTCGAAACACACTGAAGCTTTCTTT. As protein: CASSFRGSKHTEAFF.

This clone was counted only a few times. This rearrangement joins TRBV19 to TRBJ1-3; D not resolved. The V end was cut by 4 bases, the J end by 0 bases, with 7 bases between. There are 14 residues in the CDR3. In germline, CDR1 is LNHDA, CDR2 SQIVND (reference sequence). This chain's CDR3 is CASSKGGSGNTIYF. The CDR3 nucleotides read TGTGCCAGTAGTAAGGGAGGCTCTGGAAACACCATATATTTT.

The CDR3 region has the DNA TGTGCCAGCAGCCGGTATCATAGCAATCAGCCCCAGCATTTT. As protein: CASSRYHSNQPQHF. The chain joins TRBV11-2 to TRBJ1-5; D remains unclear. V was pared by 5 bases and J by 0 bases, with 8 bases between. The CDR3 totals 14 residues. From germline, CDR1 is SGHAT and CDR2 FQNNGV.

The chain couples TRBV19 to TRBJ2-3; 7 bases match TRBD1. This CDR3 spans 14 amino acids. CDR1 and CDR2 (germline): LNHDA, SQIVND (reference sequence). V was pared by 5 bases and J by 1 base, with 3 bases of the junction left unmatched. The DNA of the CDR3 is TGTGCCAGTAGTTTCGGACAGGGCACAGATACGCAGTATTTT. This codes for CASSFGQGTDTQYF.

J is TRBJ1-5 and V is TRBV7-2, with TRBD1 matching 7 bases. After removal of 5 bases from V and 1 base from J, the junction contained 5 bases not matched to a gene. Per the germline V gene, CDR1 is SGHTA and CDR2 is FQGNSA. This CDR3 is built from 15 residues. The CDR3 is CASSPTGMSNQPQHF. The CDR3 nucleotides are TGTGCCAGCAGCCCGACAGGGATGAGCAATCAGCCCCAGCATTTT.

This chain uses TRBV5-1 with TRBJ2-3; D possibly corresponds to TRBD2 (6 bases). V was trimmed by 1 base and J by 2 bases, leaving 14 bases between them. The germline gives CDR1 SGHRS, CDR2 YFSETQ. This CDR3 region has 16 residues. The CDR3 region is CASSLYTSTNTDTQYF. Here the CDR3 DNA reads TGCGCCAGCAGCTTGTATACTAGCACCAACACAGATACGCAGTATTTT.

This rearrangement joins TRBV28 to TRBJ2-1, with 9 bases aligning to TRBD2. Germline loops: CDR1 MDHEN, CDR2 SYDVKM. The J segment lost 1 base and the V segment lost 6 bases, leaving 1 base of the junction unmatched. The CDR3 extends over 14 amino acids. The CDR3 loop reads CASRTSGSYNEQFF. Here the CDR3 DNA reads TGTGCCAGCAGAACTAGCGGGTCCTACAATGAGCAGTTCTTC.

This sequence joins TRBV4-2 and TRBJ2-5; 12 bases map to TRBD2. CDR1 is LGHNA and CDR2 is YNFKEQ in the germline V gene. The CDR3 has 14 residues. Trimming took 4 bases from V and 7 from J; bases not matched to a gene: 4. CDR3 DNA: TGTGCCAGCAGCCCCGGACTAGCGGGGTCGACCCAGTACTTC. Protein sequence: CASSPGLAGSTQYF.

The chain employs TRBV4-1 and TRBJ2-1, with D maybe TRBD1 (6 bases). The ends were cut back, 5 bases at V and 7 bases at J, with 15 bases in the middle. In germline, CDR1 is MGHRA, CDR2 YSYEKL. The CDR3 spans 14 residues. The CDR3 DNA is TGCGCCAGCAGCGGAGACACGAGGGGGAATGAGCAGTTCTTC. This sequence encodes CASSGDTRGNEQFF.

The chain employs TRBV28 and TRBJ1-4; 8 bases map to TRBD1. The CDR3 has 14 residues. Trimming removed 8 bases from V and 3 bases from J; junction bases left unmatched: 5. CDR1 and CDR2 from the germline V gene are MDHEN and SYDVKM. The CDR3: CASRPGQANEKLFF. The DNA of the CDR3 is TGTGCCAGCCGTCCGGGACAGGCTAATGAAAAACTGTTTTTT.

The genes are TRBV6-5 and TRBJ1-1; maybe TRBD1 (6 bases). V shed 2 bases and J shed 4 bases, with 11 bases lying between them. The CDR3 is 14 residues long. CDR1 and CDR2 from the germline V gene are MNHEY and SVGAGI. The CDR3 spells CASSYGGRATEAFF. CDR3 sequence (DNA): TGTGCCAGCAGTTACGGGGGGCGGGCCACTGAAGCTTTCTTT.

V and J are TRBV6-5 and TRBJ1-2; TRBD1 is a possible D gene (6 bases). V was trimmed by 0 bases and J by 3 bases, leaving 11 bases between them. The CDR3 runs to 15 residues. Germline CDR1 is MNHEY and CDR2 is SVGAGI. In DNA form, the CDR3 reads TGTGCCAGCAGTTACTCGATTGGGGGGCACTATGGCTACACCTTC. It encodes CASSYSIGGHYGYTF.

The CDR3 spells CASSVESGGMYEQFF. The CDR3 DNA is TGTGCCAGCAGCGTAGAGTCGGGGGGAATGTATGAGCAGTTCTTC. The chain employs TRBV9 and TRBJ2-1; 7 bases line up with TRBD2. Germline V gene data show CDR1 as SGDLS and CDR2 as YYNGEE. After removal of 0 bases from V and 8 bases from J, the junction contained 8 bases not matched to a gene. The CDR3 totals 15 residues.

The chain is built from TRBV28 and TRBJ2-1; D call uncertain. The CDR3 spans 16 residues. The ends were cut back, 5 bases at V and 2 bases at J, with 16 bases in the middle. Looked up from germline, CDR1 is MDHEN and CDR2 is SYDVKM. The CDR3 region is CASSPQSLLPYNEQFF. Here the CDR3 DNA reads TGTGCCAGCAGTCCACAATCACTGTTACCCTACAATGAGCAGTTCTTC.

This clone showed up just a few times. V and J are TRBV5-4 and TRBJ1-1; D unresolved. CDR1 and CDR2 from the germline V gene are SGHNT and YYREEE (reference sequence). V was pared by 4 bases and J by 4 bases, with 17 bases between. This CDR3 is 15 amino acids long. For the CDR3, the DNA is TGTGCCAGCAGCCTCTGGGGTCCTACCAGCACTGAAGCTTTCTTT. Amino acid sequence: CASSLWGPTSTEAFF.

V gene TRBV7-2 combines with J gene TRBJ1-6; the D gene is possibly TRBD1 (5 bases). This CDR3 region has 19 residues. In germline, CDR1 is SGHTA, CDR2 FQGNSA. The V end lost 2 bases, the J end lost 7 bases, and 24 bases lay between the germline ends. CDR3 region: CASSLSGARLSSLNSPLHF. The CDR3 nucleotides read TGTGCCAGCAGCTTATCCGGGGCCAGGTTGAGCAGTTTGAATTCACCCCTCCACTTT.

This chain connects TRBV27 to TRBJ2-7; 13 bases match TRBD2. Germline trimming cut 5 bases from V and 4 bases from J; bases unmatched to any gene: 8. CDR3 length equals 16 residues. In germline, CDR1 is MNHEY, CDR2 SMNVEV (reference sequence). CDR3 amino acids: CASSRGLAGMDYEQYF. In DNA form, the CDR3 reads TGTGCCAGCAGTAGGGGACTAGCGGGAATGGATTACGAGCAGTACTTC.

This clone has a handful of counts. The chain has TRBV7-9 and TRBJ2-1, with D perhaps matching TRBD2 (6 bases). The length of the CDR3 is 17 residues. The germline V gene has CDR1 SEHNR and CDR2 FQNEAQ (reference sequence). V shed 5 bases and J shed 2 bases, with 19 bases lying between them. The CDR3 bases are TGTGCCAGCAGCAACTACCGGACGGAGGGGCCCTACAATGAGCAGTTCTTC. It yields the protein CASSNYRTEGPYNEQFF. Supplemented by reference TRBV7-9 and TRBJ2-1, the full variable domain reads DTGVSQNPRHKITKRGQNVTFRCDPISEHNRLYWYRQTLGQGPEFLTYFQNEAQLEKSRLLSDRFSAERPKGSFSTLEIQRTEQGDSAMYLCASSNYRTEGPYNEQFFGPGTRLTVL.

J is TRBJ2-2 and V is TRBV28; no clear D. CDR3 length: 12 amino acids. Trimming left V 6 bases short and J 4 bases short, with 6 bases between. Germline lookup yields CDR1 MDHEN and CDR2 SYDVKM. This chain's CDR3 is CASRKGTGELFF. Written as DNA, the CDR3 is TGTGCCAGCAGAAAAGGCACCGGGGAGCTGTTTTTT.

This chain links TRBV2 with TRBJ1-2, with D possibly TRBD1 on 5 matching bases. Per the germline V gene, CDR1 is SNHLY and CDR2 is FYNNEI. The CDR3 sequence is 13 residues long. V was cut by 5 bases and J by 4 bases, with 11 bases left in between. The DNA of the CDR3 is TGTGCCAGCAGTTTCGACAGAAGCTATGGCTACACCTTC. Protein sequence: CASSFDRSYGYTF.

The V gene is TRBV4-1, the J gene TRBJ1-5; D gene ambiguous. The V and J ends lost 5 bases and 3 bases respectively, with 8 bases between them. Germline lookup yields CDR1 MGHRA and CDR2 YSYEKL. The CDR3 is 13 residues long. The CDR3 bases are TGCGCCAGCAGCTACCTCATCAATCAGCCCCAGCATTTT. Translating gives CASSYLINQPQHF.